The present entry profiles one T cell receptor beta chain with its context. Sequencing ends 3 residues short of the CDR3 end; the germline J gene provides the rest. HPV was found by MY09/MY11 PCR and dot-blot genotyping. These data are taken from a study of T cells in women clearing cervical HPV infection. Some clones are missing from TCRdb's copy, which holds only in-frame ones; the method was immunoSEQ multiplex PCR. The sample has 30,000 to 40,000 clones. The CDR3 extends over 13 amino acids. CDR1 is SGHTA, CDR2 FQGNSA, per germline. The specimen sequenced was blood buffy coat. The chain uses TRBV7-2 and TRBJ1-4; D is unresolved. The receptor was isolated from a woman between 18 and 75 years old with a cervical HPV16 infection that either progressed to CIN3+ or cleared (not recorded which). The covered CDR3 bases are TGTGCCAGCAGTTCAACTCGGTTCTCACCA. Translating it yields CASSSTRFSP. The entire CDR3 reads CASSSTRFSPLFF.